The 19 T cell receptor beta chains listed next were all sequenced from one sample in a study of blood T cell repertoires in COVID-19. Repertoires were generated with immunoSEQ multiplex PCR, while TCRdb's copy carries only in-frame clones and drops some. Here the sample spans approximately 220,000 clones, 90% being singletons. The sample comprised PBMCs or T cells enriched from blood (not recorded which). These receptors were collected from a man aged 25 to 40 who had recovered from COVID-19.

This chain's CDR3 is CASSFEAPGAQETQYF. CDR3 DNA sequence: TGTGCCAGCAGCTTTGAAGCCCCAGGGGCTCAAGAGACCCAGTACTTC. The rearrangement links TRBV7-8 to TRBJ2-5; a weak D match, TRBD1 (6 bases). V dropped 3 bases and J dropped 2 bases, with 16 bases sitting between them. This CDR3 spans 16 amino acids. CDR1 and CDR2 from the germline V gene are SGHVS and FQNEAQ. Full variable domain (rest looked up from reference TRBV7-8 and TRBJ2-5): GAGVSQSPRYKVAKRGQDVALRCDPISGHVSLFWYQQALGQGPEFLTYFQNEAQLDKSGLPSDRFFAERPEGSVSTLKIQRTQQEDSAVYLCASSFEAPGAQETQYFGPGTRLLVL.

The chain has TRBV7-2 and TRBJ1-2; no reliable D call. This CDR3 has 13 residues. V lost 2 bases, J lost 6 bases, and 10 bases lay in between. The V gene's germline CDR1 is SGHTA and CDR2 FQGNSA. CDR3 residues: CASSLMQANGYTF. CDR3 sequence (DNA): TGTGCCAGCAGCTTAATGCAGGCGAATGGCTACACCTTC. Drawing the rest from reference TRBV7-2 and TRBJ1-2, the complete variable domain is GAGVSQSPSNKVTEKGKDVELRCDPISGHTALYWYRQSLGQGLEFLIYFQGNSAPDKSGLPSDRFSAERTGGSVSTLTIQRTQQEDSAVYLCASSLMQANGYTFGSGTRLTVV.

The chain joins TRBV3-1 (or the pseudogene TRBV3-2) to TRBJ2-7; possible D gene TRBD1, 6 bases. V was shortened by 2 bases and J by 9 bases, with 11 bases between the two germline ends. This CDR3 comprises 12 residues. Germline V CDR1 and CDR2: LGHDT, YNNKEL (reference sequence). The DNA of the CDR3 is TGTGCCAGCAGCCAAACCCAGGGGCCGCAGTACTTC. It is translated as CASSQTQGPQYF.

V usage is TRBV3-1 (or the pseudogene TRBV3-2) and J usage is TRBJ2-3; TRBD2 aligns across 13 bases. The V and J ends lost 0 bases and 2 bases, in that order; junction bases with no gene match: 5. The CDR3 consists of 18 residues. Germline V gene lookup returns CDR1 LGHDT and CDR2 YNNKEL (reference sequence). CDR3 DNA sequence: TGTGCCAGCAGCCAAGAAACCGGGACTAGCGGGGTCACAGATACGCAGTATTTT. Its translation: CASSQETGTSGVTDTQYF.

The chain recombines TRBV7-6 with TRBJ2-3; D unresolved. Germline V gives CDR1 SGHVS, CDR2 FNYEAQ. V lost 1 base to trimming and J lost 0 bases, with 11 bases between them. This CDR3 has 16 residues. For the CDR3, the DNA is TGTGCCAGCAGCTTAGGGCCCCCGGGTAGCACAGATACGCAGTATTTT. Translation: CASSLGPPGSTDTQYF. Full variable domain (remainder filled in from reference TRBV7-6 and TRBJ2-3): GAGVSQSPRYKVTKRGQDVALRCDPISGHVSLYWYRQALGQGPEFLTYFNYEAQQDKSGLPNDRFSAERPEGSISTLTIQRTEQRDSAMYRCASSLGPPGSTDTQYFGPGTRLTVL.

V is TRBV7-2 and J is TRBJ1-1; the D is unclear. Trimming left V 1 base short and J 9 bases short, with 15 bases between. Germline values: CDR1 SGHTA, CDR2 FQGNSA. The CDR3 is 14 residues long. CDR3 residues: CASSLESAVIQAFF. In nucleotides, the CDR3 is TGTGCCAGCAGCTTAGAATCTGCGGTAATCCAAGCTTTCTTT.

The V call is TRBV19, the J call TRBJ2-7; TRBD1 agrees at 9 bases. The CDR3 length is 14 residues. Per germline, CDR1 LNHDA and CDR2 SQIVND (reference sequence). J lost 3 bases, V lost 6 bases, and 6 bases had no gene match. The CDR3 here is CASRATGGNYEQYF. The CDR3 nucleotides are TGTGCCAGTAGAGCAACAGGGGGCAACTACGAGCAGTACTTC. Full variable domain (remainder filled in from reference TRBV19 and TRBJ2-7): DGGITQSPKYLFRKEGQNVTLSCEQNLNHDAMYWYRQDPGQGLRLIYYSQIVNDFQKGDIAEGYSVSREKKESFPLTVTSAQKNPTAFYLCASRATGGNYEQYFGPGTRLTVT.

This clone was counted only a few times. The gene calls are TRBV13 and TRBJ1-1, with D possibly TRBD1 on 5 matching bases. The CDR3 contains 13 residues. CDR1 and CDR2 (germline): PRHDT, FYEKMQ (reference sequence). Trimming stripped 4 bases from V and 1 base from J, with 7 bases between. The CDR3 coding sequence is TGTGCCAGCAGCTCAACAGGGAACACTGAAGCTTTCTTT. Translating it yields CASSSTGNTEAFF.

The chain links TRBV11-2 to TRBJ2-7; D possibly corresponds to TRBD1 (8 bases). CDR1 is SGHAT and CDR2 is FQNNGV in the germline V gene. V was pared by 4 bases and J by 6 bases, with 19 bases between. The CDR3 is 15 residues long. The CDR3 loop is CASSYRTGRVGEQYF. CDR3 bases: TGTGCCAGCAGCTACAGGACAGGGAGGGTTGGCGAGCAGTACTTC.

The chain links TRBV5-1 to TRBJ2-5; TRBD1 aligns across 10 bases. J was trimmed by 4 bases and V by 4 bases; bases with no gene match: 4. From germline, CDR1 is SGHRS and CDR2 YFSETQ. This CDR3 comprises 14 residues. CDR3 nucleotide sequence: TGCGCCAGCAGCGAAAGACAGGGGGCAGAGACCCAGTACTTC. This translates into CASSERQGAETQYF.

V usage is TRBV15 and J usage is TRBJ2-7; TRBD2 agrees at 13 bases. Germline V gene sequence: CDR1 LNHNV, CDR2 YYDKDF (reference sequence). V lost 0 bases, J lost 1 base, and 12 bases stayed unmatched. The CDR3 is 20 residues long. The CDR3 protein is CATSRDLGTSGKDRSYEQYF. The CDR3 nucleotides read TGTGCCACCAGCAGAGACCTCGGGACTAGCGGGAAAGATAGGTCCTACGAGCAGTACTTC. Full variable domain (rest looked up from reference TRBV15 and TRBJ2-7): DAMVIQNPRYQVTQFGKPVTLSCSQTLNHNVMYWYQQKSSQAPKLLFHYYDKDFNNEADTPDNFQSRRPNTSFCFLDIRSPGLGDTAMYLCATSRDLGTSGKDRSYEQYFGPGTRLTVT.

A note on this clone: Germline is not matched at one junction end, which may reflect a read error. The V and J genes are TRBV7-6 and TRBJ2-2; 11 bases align to TRBD2. The V gene's germline CDR1 is SGHVS and CDR2 FNYEAQ. The length of the CDR3 is 15 residues. This chain's CDR3 is CASSLAGGPTGELFF. The CDR3 DNA reads as TGTGCCAGCAGCCTAGCGGGAGGACCCACCGGGGAGCTGTTTTTT.

J is TRBJ1-3 and V is TRBV2; TRBD1 is a possible D gene (5 bases). Trimming removed 1 base from V and 0 bases from J, with 10 bases in between. CDR1 SNHLY and CDR2 FYNNEI come from the germline V gene. This CDR3 spans 16 amino acids. CDR3 sequence: CASSEEGFHSGNTIYF. For the CDR3, the DNA is TGTGCCAGCAGTGAAGAGGGGTTTCACTCTGGAAACACCATATATTTT.

The chain employs TRBV28 and TRBJ2-6, with TRBD1 matching 7 bases. Germline trimming cut 6 bases from V and 2 bases from J; bases unmatched to any gene: 7. CDR1 is MDHEN, CDR2 SYDVKM, per germline. This CDR3 spans 16 amino acids. The CDR3 DNA is TGTGCCAGCAGCCACGGGACAGTTGCTGGGGCCAACGTCCTGACTTTC. Translating gives CASSHGTVAGANVLTF. The variable domain in full, completed from reference TRBV28 and TRBJ2-6, reads DVKVTQSSRYLVKRTGEKVFLECVQDMDHENMFWYRQDPGLGLRLIYFSYDVKMKEKGDIPEGYSVSREKKERFSLILESASTNQTSMYLCASSHGTVAGANVLTFGAGSRLTVL.

The chain recombines TRBV9 with TRBJ1-1; D remains ambiguous. Germline CDR1 SGDLS, CDR2 YYNGEE. The length of the CDR3 is 13 residues. Trimming took off 4 bases at V and 3 bases at J, with 10 bases between the two ends. The CDR3 sequence: CASSPPVYTEAFF. The CDR3 DNA sequence: TGTGCCAGCAGCCCACCGGTATACACTGAAGCTTTCTTT. The full variable domain, its missing parts supplied by reference TRBV9 and TRBJ1-1, is DSGVTQTPKHLITATGQRVTLRCSPRSGDLSVYWYQQSLDQGLQFLIQYYNGEERAKGNILERFSAQQFPDLHSELNLSSLELGDSALYFCASSPPVYTEAFFGQGTRLTVV.

The chain recombines TRBV7-9 with TRBJ2-7; 8 nucleotides agree with TRBD1. CDR1 is SEHNR, CDR2 FQNEAQ, per germline (reference sequence). The CDR3 consists of 14 residues. V dropped 2 bases and J dropped 6; count of bases not matched to a gene: 6. Here the CDR3 reads CASSLRQGASEQYF. The CDR3 DNA follows: TGTGCCAGCAGCTTACGCCAGGGGGCCAGCGAGCAGTACTTC.

The J gene is TRBJ1-2, the V gene TRBV4-3; no definite D call. Germline CDR1 is LGHNA and CDR2 is YSLEER. Between the trimmed V and J ends, which lost 4 bases and 4 bases, there was a span of 19 bases. The CDR3 contains 16 residues. In DNA form, the CDR3 reads TGCGCCAGCAGCCGATCGGCAGCGGGCTCGCGCTATGGCTACACCTTC. Its translation: CASSRSAAGSRYGYTF.

This chain joins TRBV19 and TRBJ2-5; 9 bases map to TRBD2. After removal of 10 bases from V and 2 bases from J, the junction contained 5 bases not matched to a gene. Germline V lookup: CDR1 LNHDA, CDR2 SQIVND (reference sequence). The CDR3 is 13 residues long. The CDR3 region has the DNA TGTGCCACCAGCGGGAGGTATCAAGAGACCCAGTACTTC. Translated, it gives CATSGRYQETQYF.

This clone was counted once. This chain links TRBV23-1 with TRBJ1-6; no clear D gene. TRBV23-1 is an ORF for which the function is uncertain. V dropped 3 bases and J dropped 4 bases, with 22 bases sitting between them. CDR3 size: 19 residues. CDR3 loop: CASSHKTFTPTFYNSPLHF. CDR3 nucleotides: TGCGCCAGCAGTCACAAGACATTTACTCCAACCTTTTATAATTCACCCCTCCACTTT.